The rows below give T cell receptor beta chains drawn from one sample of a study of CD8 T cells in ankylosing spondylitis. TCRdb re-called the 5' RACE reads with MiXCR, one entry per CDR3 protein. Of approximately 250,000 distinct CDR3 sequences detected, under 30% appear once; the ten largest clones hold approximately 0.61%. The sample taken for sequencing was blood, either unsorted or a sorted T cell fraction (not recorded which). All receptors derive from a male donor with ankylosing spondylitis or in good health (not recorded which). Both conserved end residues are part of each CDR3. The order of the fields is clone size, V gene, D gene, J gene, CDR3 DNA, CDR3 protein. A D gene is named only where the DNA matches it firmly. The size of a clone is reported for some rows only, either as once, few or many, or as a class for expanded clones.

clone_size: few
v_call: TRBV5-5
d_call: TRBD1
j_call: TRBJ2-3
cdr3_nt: TGTGCCAGCAGCGTAGGAACAGGGGGCGCAATAGATACGCAGTATTTT
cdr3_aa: CASSVGTGGAIDTQYF

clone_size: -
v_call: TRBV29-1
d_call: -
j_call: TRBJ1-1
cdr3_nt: TGCAGCGTTGAAGAAATCGGGCCCAAAGCTTTCTTT
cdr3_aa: CSVEEIGPKAFF

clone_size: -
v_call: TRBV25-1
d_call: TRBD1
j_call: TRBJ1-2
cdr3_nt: TGTGCCAGCAGGGAGGACAGGGGCTTTGGCTACACCTTC
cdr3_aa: CASREDRGFGYTF

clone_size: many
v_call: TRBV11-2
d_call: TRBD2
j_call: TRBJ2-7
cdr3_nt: TGTGCCAGCAGCCCAGGGCCGCTAGCGGGGGTCCGCGAGCAGTACTTC
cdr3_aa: CASSPGPLAGVREQYF

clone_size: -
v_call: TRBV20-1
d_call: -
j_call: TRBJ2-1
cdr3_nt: TGCAGTGCTAGAGATCCGACAGCCCGGCGTGAGCAGTTCTTC
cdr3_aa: CSARDPTARREQFF

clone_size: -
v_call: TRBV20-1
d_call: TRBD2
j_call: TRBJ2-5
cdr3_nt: TGCAGTGCCAATCGTCCGGGACTAGCGGGGGGAGAGACCCAGTACTTC
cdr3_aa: CSANRPGLAGGETQYF

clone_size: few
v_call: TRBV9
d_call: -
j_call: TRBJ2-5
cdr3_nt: TGTGCCAGCAGCCCGGCCCCCCAAGAGACCCAGTACTTC
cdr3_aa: CASSPAPQETQYF

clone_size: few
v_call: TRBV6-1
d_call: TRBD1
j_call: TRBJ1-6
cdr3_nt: TGTGCCAGCAAGCCCCAGGGGGCGTGGGATTCACCCCTCCACTTT
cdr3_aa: CASKPQGAWDSPLHF

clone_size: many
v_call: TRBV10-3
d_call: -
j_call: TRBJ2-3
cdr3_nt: TGTGCCATCAGTGGAGGGACAGATACGCAGTATTTT
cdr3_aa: CAISGGTDTQYF

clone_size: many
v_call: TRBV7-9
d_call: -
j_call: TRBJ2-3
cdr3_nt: TGTGCCAGCAGCTCGACTGGACTATCAATATGGTATTTT
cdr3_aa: CASSSTGLSIWYF

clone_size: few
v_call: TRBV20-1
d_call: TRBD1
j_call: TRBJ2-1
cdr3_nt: TGCAGTGCTAGGGGGACAGGGGTAAATGAGCAGTTCTTC
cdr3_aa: CSARGTGVNEQFF

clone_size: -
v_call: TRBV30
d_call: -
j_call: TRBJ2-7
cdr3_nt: TGTGCCTGGAGTCCCAGGGTCTACGAGCAGTACTTC
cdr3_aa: CAWSPRVYEQYF

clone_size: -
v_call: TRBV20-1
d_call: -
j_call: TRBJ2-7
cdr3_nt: TGCAGTGCAATAGTTACAGGAGGGTTTCTCGACGAGCAGTACTTC
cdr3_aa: CSAIVTGGFLDEQYF

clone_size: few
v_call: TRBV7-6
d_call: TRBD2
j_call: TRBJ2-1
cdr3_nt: TGTGCCAGCAGCCCCCAAGCTGCAGCGGGGGGGCAGAATGAGCAGTTCTTC
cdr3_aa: CASSPQAAAGGQNEQFF

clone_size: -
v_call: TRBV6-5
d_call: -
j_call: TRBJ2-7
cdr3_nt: TGTGCCAGCAGTTCACAGGGTCGAGACGAGCAGTACTTC
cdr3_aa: CASSSQGRDEQYF

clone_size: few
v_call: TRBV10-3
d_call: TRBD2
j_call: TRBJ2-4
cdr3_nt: TGTGCCATCAGTGAGGGGGCGGGGGGGCCGCAAAACATTCAGTACTTC
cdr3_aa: CAISEGAGGPQNIQYF

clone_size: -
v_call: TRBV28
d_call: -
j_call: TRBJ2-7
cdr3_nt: TGTGCCAGCAGTTTTGGGACCAGCCGCTACGAGCAGTACTTC
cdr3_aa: CASSFGTSRYEQYF

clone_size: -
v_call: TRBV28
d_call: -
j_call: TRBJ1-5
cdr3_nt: TGTGCCAGCAGTTTAGGAAGGGGACTTCAGCCCCAGCATTTT
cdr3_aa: CASSLGRGLQPQHF

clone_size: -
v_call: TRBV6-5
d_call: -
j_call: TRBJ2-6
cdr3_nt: TGTGCCAGCAGTTACGGCGGAGAAAGCTCTGGGGCCAACGTCCTGACTTTC
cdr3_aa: CASSYGGESSGANVLTF

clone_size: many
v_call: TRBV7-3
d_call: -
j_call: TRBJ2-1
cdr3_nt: TGTGCCAGCAGCTTAATGCCCGGGGCCCCCTACAATGAGCAGTTCTTC
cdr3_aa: CASSLMPGAPYNEQFF

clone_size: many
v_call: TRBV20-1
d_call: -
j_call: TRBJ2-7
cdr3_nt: TGCTCCCCCGGCCTGTCAACCTACGAGCAGTACTTC
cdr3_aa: CSPGLSTYEQYF

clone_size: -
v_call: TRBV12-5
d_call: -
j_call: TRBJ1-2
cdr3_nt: TGTGCTAGTGGTTTCGCGGGGGGCCGTGGCTACACCTTC
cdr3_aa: CASGFAGGRGYTF

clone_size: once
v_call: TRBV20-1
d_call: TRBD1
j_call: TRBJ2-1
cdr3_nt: TGCAGTGCTGGGACAGACTACAATGAGCAGTTCTTC
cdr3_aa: CSAGTDYNEQFF

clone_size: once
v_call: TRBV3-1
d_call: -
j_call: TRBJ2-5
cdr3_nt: TGTGCCAGCAGCGTACAGGGAAGGGGTATCCAAGAGACCCAGTACTTC
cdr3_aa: CASSVQGRGIQETQYF

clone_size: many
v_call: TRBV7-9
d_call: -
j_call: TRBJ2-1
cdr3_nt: TGTGCCAGCAGCTCCTGGAATATTCGCTCCTACAATGAGCAGTTCTTC
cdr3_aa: CASSSWNIRSYNEQFF

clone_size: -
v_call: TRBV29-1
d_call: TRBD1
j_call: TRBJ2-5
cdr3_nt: TGCGCTTCTGGGTCCAGGGGGAAGGGAGAGACCCAGTACTTC
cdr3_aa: CASGSRGKGETQYF